This TCR beta chain was captured in a study of control samples from healthy donors and cancer patients. Libraries were prepared by immunoSEQ multiplex PCR; TCRdb keeps only in-frame clonotypes and omits some of them. The table has some 250,000 clones, over 75% seen once. The trim removed 0 bases at V and 0 bases at J, leaving 7 bases unmatched. This CDR3 has 17 amino acids. Germline V gene sequence: CDR1 SGDLS, CDR2 YYNGEE. This TCR derives from an older woman with lung cancer. The sample consisted of PBMCs. The chain links TRBV9 to TRBJ2-3, with 7 bases matching TRBD2. The CDR3 region is CASSVDPSSGSTDTQYF. The CDR3 nucleotides are TGTGCCAGCAGCGTAGATCCGTCTAGCGGTAGCACAGATACGCAGTATTTT.